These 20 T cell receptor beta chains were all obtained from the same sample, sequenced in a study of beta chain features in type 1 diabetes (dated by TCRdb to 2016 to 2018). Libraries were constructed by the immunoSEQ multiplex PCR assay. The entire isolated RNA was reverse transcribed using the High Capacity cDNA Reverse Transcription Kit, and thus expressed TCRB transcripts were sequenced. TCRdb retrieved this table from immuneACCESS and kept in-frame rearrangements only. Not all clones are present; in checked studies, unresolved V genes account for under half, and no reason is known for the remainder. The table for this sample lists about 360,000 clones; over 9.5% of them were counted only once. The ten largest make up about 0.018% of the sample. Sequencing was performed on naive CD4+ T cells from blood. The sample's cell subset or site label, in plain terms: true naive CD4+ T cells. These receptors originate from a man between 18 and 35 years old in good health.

As DNA, the CDR3 is TGTGCCAGCAGCTTAGGAGGACAGGGAGGAGAGACCCAGTACTTC. This encodes CASSLGGQGGETQYF. The chain carries TRBV7-7 and TRBJ2-5, with 8 bases matching TRBD1. With 1 base clipped from V and 4 bases from J, the junction kept 5 bases outside the gene matches. Germline values: CDR1 SSHAT, CDR2 FNYEAQ (reference sequence). This CDR3 spans 15 amino acids.

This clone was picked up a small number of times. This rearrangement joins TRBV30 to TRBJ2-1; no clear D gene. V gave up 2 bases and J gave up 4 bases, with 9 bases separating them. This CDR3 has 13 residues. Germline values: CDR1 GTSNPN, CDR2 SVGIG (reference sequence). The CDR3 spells CAWSPEIYNEQFF. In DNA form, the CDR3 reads TGTGCCTGGAGTCCAGAAATATACAATGAGCAGTTCTTC.

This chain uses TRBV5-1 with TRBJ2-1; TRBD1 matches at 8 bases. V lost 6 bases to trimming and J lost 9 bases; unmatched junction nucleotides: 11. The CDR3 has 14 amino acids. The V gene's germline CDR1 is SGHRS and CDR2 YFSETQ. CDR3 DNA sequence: TGCGCCAGCAACATAGGACAGGGTGTCGGTGAGCAGTTCTTC. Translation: CASNIGQGVGEQFF.

The CDR3 protein is CASSSTQGSYNEQFF. As DNA, the CDR3 is TGCGCCAGCAGCTCCACTCAGGGGTCCTACAATGAGCAGTTCTTC. The J gene is TRBJ2-1, the V gene TRBV5-1; a possible D gene is TRBD1 (6 bases). CDR1 and CDR2 from the germline V gene are SGHRS and YFSETQ. Trimming shortened V by 3 bases and J by 1 base, and 11 bases separated the two germline ends. There are 15 residues in the CDR3.

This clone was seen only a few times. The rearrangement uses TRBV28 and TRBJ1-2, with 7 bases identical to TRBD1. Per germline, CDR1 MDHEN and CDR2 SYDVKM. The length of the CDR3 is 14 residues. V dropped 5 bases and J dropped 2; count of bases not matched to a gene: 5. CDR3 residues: CASSPNRGNYGYTF. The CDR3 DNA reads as TGTGCCAGCAGTCCCAACAGGGGAAACTATGGCTACACCTTC.

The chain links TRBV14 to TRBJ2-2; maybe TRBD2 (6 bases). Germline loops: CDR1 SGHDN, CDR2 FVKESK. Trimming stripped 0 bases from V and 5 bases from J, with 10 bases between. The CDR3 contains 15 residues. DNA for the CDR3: TGTGCCAGCAGCCAAGAGAGGAGGGAGACCGGGGAGCTGTTTTTT. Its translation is CASSQERRETGELFF.

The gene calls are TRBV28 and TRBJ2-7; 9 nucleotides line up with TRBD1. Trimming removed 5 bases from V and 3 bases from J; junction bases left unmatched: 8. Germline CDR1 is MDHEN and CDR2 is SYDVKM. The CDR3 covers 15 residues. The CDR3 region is CASSQTGQGSYEQYF. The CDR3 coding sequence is TGTGCCAGCAGTCAAACGGGACAGGGCAGCTACGAGCAGTACTTC.

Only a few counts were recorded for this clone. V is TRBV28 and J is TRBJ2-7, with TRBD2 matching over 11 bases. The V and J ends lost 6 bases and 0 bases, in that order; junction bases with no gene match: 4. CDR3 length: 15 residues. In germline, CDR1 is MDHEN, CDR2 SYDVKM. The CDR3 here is CASRLAGGGSYEQYF. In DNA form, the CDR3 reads TGTGCCAGCAGATTAGCGGGGGGGGGCTCCTACGAGCAGTACTTC. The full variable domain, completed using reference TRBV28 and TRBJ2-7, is DVKVTQSSRYLVKRTGEKVFLECVQDMDHENMFWYRQDPGLGLRLIYFSYDVKMKEKGDIPEGYSVSREKKERFSLILESASTNQTSMYLCASRLAGGGSYEQYFGPGTRLTVT.

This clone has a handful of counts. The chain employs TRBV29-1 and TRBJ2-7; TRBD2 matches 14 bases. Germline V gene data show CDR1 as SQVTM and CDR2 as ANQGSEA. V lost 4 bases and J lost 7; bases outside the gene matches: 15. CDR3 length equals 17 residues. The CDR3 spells CSVGGTSGSGVWKEQYF. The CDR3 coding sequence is TGCAGCGTTGGCGGGACTAGCGGGAGTGGGGTTTGGAAGGAGCAGTACTTC.

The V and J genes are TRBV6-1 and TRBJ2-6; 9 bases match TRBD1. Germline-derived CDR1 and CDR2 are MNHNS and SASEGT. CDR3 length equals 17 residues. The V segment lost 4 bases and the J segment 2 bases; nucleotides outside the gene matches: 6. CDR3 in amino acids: CASSVTGGVTGANVLTF. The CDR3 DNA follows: TGTGCCAGCAGTGTGACAGGGGGAGTTACTGGGGCCAACGTCCTGACTTTC.

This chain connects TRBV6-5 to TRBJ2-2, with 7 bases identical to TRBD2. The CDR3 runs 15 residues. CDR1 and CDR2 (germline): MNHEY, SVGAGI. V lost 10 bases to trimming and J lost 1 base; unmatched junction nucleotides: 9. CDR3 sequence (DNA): TGTGCCACCACCCGGGGCGGGGGGAACACCGGGGAGCTGTTTTTT. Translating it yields CATTRGGGNTGELFF.

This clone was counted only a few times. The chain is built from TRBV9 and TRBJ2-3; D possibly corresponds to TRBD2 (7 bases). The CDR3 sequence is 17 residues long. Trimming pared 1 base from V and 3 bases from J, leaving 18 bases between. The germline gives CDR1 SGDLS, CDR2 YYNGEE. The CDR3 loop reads CASSVSGGGWKTDTQYF. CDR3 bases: TGTGCCAGCAGCGTAAGCGGCGGGGGCTGGAAAACAGATACGCAGTATTTT.

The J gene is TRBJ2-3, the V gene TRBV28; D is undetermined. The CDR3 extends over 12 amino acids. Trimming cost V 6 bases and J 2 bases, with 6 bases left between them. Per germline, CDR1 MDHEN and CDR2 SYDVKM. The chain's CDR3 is CASRAPTDTQYF. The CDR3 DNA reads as TGTGCCAGCAGGGCACCCACAGATACGCAGTATTTT.

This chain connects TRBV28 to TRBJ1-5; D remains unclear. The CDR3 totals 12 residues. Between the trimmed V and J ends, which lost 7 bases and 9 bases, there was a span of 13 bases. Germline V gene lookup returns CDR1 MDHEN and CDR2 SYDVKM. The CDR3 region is CASTPSSAPQHF. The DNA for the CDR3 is TGTGCCAGCACCCCCTCGAGTGCGCCCCAGCATTTT.

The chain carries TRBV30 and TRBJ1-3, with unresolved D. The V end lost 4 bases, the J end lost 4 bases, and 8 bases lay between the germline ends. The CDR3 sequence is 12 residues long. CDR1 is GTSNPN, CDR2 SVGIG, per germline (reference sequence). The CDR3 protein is CAWTPGGNTIYF. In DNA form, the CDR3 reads TGTGCCTGGACCCCGGGGGGAAACACCATATATTTT. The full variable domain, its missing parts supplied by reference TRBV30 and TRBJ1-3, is SQTIHQWPATLVQPVGSPLSLECTVEGTSNPNLYWYRQAAGRGLQLLFYSVGIGQISSEVPQNLSASRPQDRQFILSSKKLLLSDSGFYLCAWTPGGNTIYFGEGSWLTVV.

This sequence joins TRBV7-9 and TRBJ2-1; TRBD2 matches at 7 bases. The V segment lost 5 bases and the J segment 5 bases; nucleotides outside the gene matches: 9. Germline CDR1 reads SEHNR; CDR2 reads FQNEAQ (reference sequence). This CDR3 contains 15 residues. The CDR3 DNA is TGTGCCAGCAGCGCGCTAGCGGCCGCCAACAATGAGCAGTTCTTC. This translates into CASSALAAANNEQFF. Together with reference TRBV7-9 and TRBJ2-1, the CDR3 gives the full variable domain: DTGVSQNPRHKITKRGQNVTFRCDPISEHNRLYWYRQTLGQGPEFLTYFQNEAQLEKSRLLSDRFSAERPKGSFSTLEIQRTEQGDSAMYLCASSALAAANNEQFFGPGTRLTVL.

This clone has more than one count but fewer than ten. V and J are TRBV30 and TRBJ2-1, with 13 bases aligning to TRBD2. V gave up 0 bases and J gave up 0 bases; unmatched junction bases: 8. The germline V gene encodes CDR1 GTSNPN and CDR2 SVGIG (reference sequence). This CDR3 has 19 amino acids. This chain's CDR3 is CAWSVLGGLAGASYNEQFF. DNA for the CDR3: TGTGCCTGGAGTGTACTTGGAGGACTAGCGGGGGCCTCCTACAATGAGCAGTTCTTC.

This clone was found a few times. The CDR3 loop is CASSEDLPGQLYGYTF. In DNA form, the CDR3 reads TGTGCCAGCAGTGAAGATCTACCGGGACAGCTCTATGGCTACACCTTC. The V call is TRBV25-1, the J call TRBJ1-2, with 7 bases that match TRBD1. The trim removed 2 bases at V and 4 bases at J, leaving 10 bases unmatched. Germline values: CDR1 MGHDK, CDR2 SYGVNS. The CDR3 contains 16 residues.

CDR3 protein: CASSFLRGVETQYF. The CDR3 nucleotides read TGTGCCAGCAGTTTCTTGCGAGGTGTTGAGACCCAGTACTTC. V and J are TRBV28 and TRBJ2-5; D unresolved. The CDR3 runs 14 residues. The V end lost 3 bases, the J end lost 5 bases, and 13 bases lay between the germline ends. Germline CDR1 is MDHEN and CDR2 is SYDVKM.

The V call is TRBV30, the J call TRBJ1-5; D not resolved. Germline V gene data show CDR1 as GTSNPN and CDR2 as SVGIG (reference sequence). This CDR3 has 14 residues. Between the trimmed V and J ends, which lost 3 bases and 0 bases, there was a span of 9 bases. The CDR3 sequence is CAWRRDNSNQPQHF. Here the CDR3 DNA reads TGTGCCTGGAGGCGGGATAATAGCAATCAGCCCCAGCATTTT.